These 16 T cell receptor beta chains originate from one sample sequenced in a study of T cells in localized non-small cell lung cancer. Using immunoSEQ multiplex PCR, the repertoire was profiled, and TCRdb retains in-frame clones only, with some absent. The top ten clones hold 21% of a sample with roughly 70,000 clones, roughly 90% of them seen once. Sequenced here: peripheral blood, sampled before any cancer treatment. These receptors were collected from a male donor at least 60 years old with stage III squamous cell lung carcinoma.

V usage is TRBV7-6 and J usage is TRBJ2-5; 7 positions match TRBD2. Unmatched junction bases numbered 1, after V lost 2 bases and J lost 4 bases. The germline gives CDR1 SGHVS, CDR2 FNYEAQ. CDR3 length equals 13 residues. The CDR3 region is CASSLSGAETQYF. The CDR3 DNA reads as TGTGCCAGCAGCTTAAGCGGGGCAGAGACCCAGTACTTC.

V usage is TRBV10-3 and J usage is TRBJ2-5; D is ambiguous. Germline CDR1 and CDR2: ENHRY and SYGVKD. CDR3 length: 14 residues. Deletions cut 6 bases from V and 2 bases from J, with 13 bases between. This CDR3 is CAISSWTAQETQYF. The CDR3 DNA follows: TGTGCCATCAGCTCTTGGACCGCTCAAGAGACCCAGTACTTC.

As DNA, the CDR3 is TGTGCCAGTAGTCTCCTGACAGGGGGCTTTGAAAAACTGTTTTTT. This encodes CASSLLTGGFEKLFF. This chain uses TRBV19 with TRBJ1-4, with 10 bases identical to TRBD1. Germline CDR1 is LNHDA and CDR2 is SQIVND (reference sequence). With 5 bases clipped from V and 7 bases from J, the junction kept 7 bases outside the gene matches. The CDR3 sequence is 15 residues long.

CDR3 protein: CASSQGRASYNEQFF. DNA for the CDR3: TGTGCCAGCAGCCAAGGACGGGCCTCCTACAATGAGCAGTTCTTC. The chain combines TRBV11-2 with TRBJ2-1; D gene unclear. The V gene lost 5 bases and the J gene lost 0 bases, with 11 bases spanning the gap. The CDR3 runs 15 residues. CDR1 and CDR2 (germline): SGHAT, FQNNGV.

This clone appeared once. The chain recombines TRBV19 with TRBJ2-2, with no clear D. The CDR3 extends over 14 amino acids. The V gene's germline CDR1 is LNHDA and CDR2 SQIVND (reference sequence). The V and J ends lost 7 bases and 1 base respectively, with 10 bases between them. The CDR3 reads CASNPGLNTGELFF. The DNA for the CDR3 is TGTGCCAGTAACCCGGGCCTGAACACCGGGGAGCTGTTTTTT.

The chain couples TRBV7-2 to TRBJ1-6; D is ambiguous. Trimming took off 5 bases at V and 0 bases at J, with 8 bases between the two ends. The germline gives CDR1 SGHTA, CDR2 FQGNSA. CDR3 size: 15 residues. The CDR3 nucleotides are TGTGCCAGCAGCGAACAAAGCTCCTATAATTCACCCCTCCACTTT. This encodes CASSEQSSYNSPLHF.

V gene TRBV5-1 combines with J gene TRBJ2-2; D might be TRBD2 (6 bases). The V and J ends lost 7 bases and 1 base respectively, with 14 bases between them. The V gene's germline CDR1 is SGHRS and CDR2 YFSETQ. The CDR3 has 15 residues. CDR3 protein: CASRRSSVNTGELFF. CDR3 DNA sequence: TGCGCCAGCCGAAGATCTAGCGTGAACACCGGGGAGCTGTTTTTT.

V gene TRBV6-1 combines with J gene TRBJ1-1; TRBD1 matches 10 bases. Trimming at V came to 8 bases and at J to 10 bases, leaving 10 bases not matched to a gene. CDR3 length: 13 amino acids. CDR1 is MNHNS, CDR2 SASEGT, per germline. The DNA of the CDR3 is TGTGCCAGCCGACAGGGGGCGCCGGTGACAGCTTTCTTT. Translation: CASRQGAPVTAFF.

V and J are TRBV20-1 and TRBJ2-3, with no clear D. Between the trimmed V and J ends, which lost 6 bases and 4 bases, there was a span of 8 bases. The CDR3 totals 11 residues. Germline V gene lookup returns CDR1 DFQATT and CDR2 SNEGSKA (reference sequence). CDR3 sequence reads: CSARPADTQYF. CDR3 coding DNA: TGCAGTGCGCGGCCAGCAGATACGCAGTATTTT.

V usage is TRBV7-2 and J usage is TRBJ2-3; 8 bases map to TRBD2. In germline, CDR1 is SGHTA, CDR2 FQGNSA. The CDR3 covers 17 residues. The trim removed 5 bases at V and 1 base at J, leaving 11 bases unmatched. The CDR3, as DNA: TGTGCCAGCAGCCCCCTTAAGCGGGGGAGGGGCACAGATACGCAGTATTTT. Amino acid sequence: CASSPLKRGRGTDTQYF.

CDR3 bases: TGTGCCAGCAGTGTTTCAGGGGATCGGGAGACCCAGTACTTC. This encodes CASSVSGDRETQYF. The V call is TRBV27, the J call TRBJ2-5; D possibly corresponds to TRBD1 (6 bases). CDR3 length: 14 amino acids. Germline CDR1 MNHEY, CDR2 SMNVEV (reference sequence). Trimming pared 5 bases from V and 5 bases from J, leaving 15 bases between.

This clone was detected only once. The J gene is TRBJ1-2, the V gene TRBV2, with 7 nucleotides matching TRBD1. V lost 6 bases and J lost 8; bases outside the gene matches: 15. The CDR3 consists of 15 residues. Germline values: CDR1 SNHLY, CDR2 FYNNEI. CDR3 amino acids: CASRPSYRGFRGYTF. The CDR3 DNA reads as TGTGCCAGCAGACCCTCATACAGGGGCTTCCGGGGCTACACCTTC.

The V gene is TRBV4-2, the J gene TRBJ2-1, with no clear D. The V gene's germline CDR1 is LGHNA and CDR2 YNFKEQ. This CDR3 is built from 16 residues. The V and J ends lost 4 bases and 4 bases respectively, with 17 bases between them. For the CDR3, the DNA is TGTGCCAGCAGCCCAGAGAAGAAGGGTGTATACAATGAGCAGTTCTTC. It yields the protein CASSPEKKGVYNEQFF.

V and J are TRBV5-4 and TRBJ1-4; the D is unclear. The CDR3 has 15 amino acids. The germline V gene has CDR1 SGHNT and CDR2 YYREEE (reference sequence). Trimming took off 4 bases at V and 11 bases at J, with 21 bases between the two ends. The DNA of the CDR3 is TGTGCCAGCAGCCCCGGAGGGCCGGGTCTGCTGAAACTGTTTTTT. It yields the protein CASSPGGPGLLKLFF. Based on the CDR3 plus reference TRBV5-4 and TRBJ1-4, the full variable domain is ETGVTQSPTHLIKTRGQQVTLRCSSQSGHNTVSWYQQALGQGPQFIFQYYREEENGRGNFPPRFSGLQFPNYSSELNVNALELDDSALYLCASSPGGPGLLKLFFGSGTQLSVL.

The J gene is TRBJ2-2, the V gene TRBV7-9; 7 nucleotides match TRBD2. Germline CDR1 reads SEHNR; CDR2 reads FQNEAQ (reference sequence). The CDR3 consists of 19 residues. V shed 5 bases, J shed 5 bases, and the junction held 20 bases outside the gene matches. The CDR3 reads CASSAAFLARGWRTGELFF. In nucleotides, the CDR3 is TGTGCCAGCAGCGCCGCGTTTTTAGCGCGGGGGTGGAGGACCGGGGAGCTGTTTTTT.

This clone came up once. V usage is TRBV5-4 and J usage is TRBJ1-6, with a tentative D call TRBD1 (5 bases). Trimming removed 0 bases at V and 0 bases at J, with 7 bases between. There are 16 residues in the CDR3. The germline CDR1 and CDR2 sequences are SGHNT and YYREEE (reference sequence). CDR3 DNA: TGTGCCAGCAGCTTGGAGGGGAACTCCTATAATTCACCCCTCCACTTT. It encodes CASSLEGNSYNSPLHF.